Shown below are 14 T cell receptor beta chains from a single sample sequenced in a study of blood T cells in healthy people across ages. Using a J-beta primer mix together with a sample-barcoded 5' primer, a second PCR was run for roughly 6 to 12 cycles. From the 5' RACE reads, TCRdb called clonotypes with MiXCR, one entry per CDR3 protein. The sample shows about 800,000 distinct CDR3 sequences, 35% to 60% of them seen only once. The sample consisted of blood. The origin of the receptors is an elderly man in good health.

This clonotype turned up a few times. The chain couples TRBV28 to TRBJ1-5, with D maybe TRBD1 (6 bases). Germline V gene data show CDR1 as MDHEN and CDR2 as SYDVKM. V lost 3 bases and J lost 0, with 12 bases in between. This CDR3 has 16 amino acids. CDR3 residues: CASSLPGHYSNQPQHF. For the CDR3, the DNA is TGTGCCAGCAGTTTGCCGGGACACTATAGCAATCAGCCCCAGCATTTT.

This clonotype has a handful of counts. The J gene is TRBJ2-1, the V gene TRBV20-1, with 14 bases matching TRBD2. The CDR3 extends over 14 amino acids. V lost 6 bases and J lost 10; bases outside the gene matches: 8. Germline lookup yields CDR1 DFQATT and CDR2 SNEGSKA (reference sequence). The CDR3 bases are TGCAGTGCGCAAGGACTAGCGGGAGGAAGAGAGCAGTTCTTC. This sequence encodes CSAQGLAGGREQFF.

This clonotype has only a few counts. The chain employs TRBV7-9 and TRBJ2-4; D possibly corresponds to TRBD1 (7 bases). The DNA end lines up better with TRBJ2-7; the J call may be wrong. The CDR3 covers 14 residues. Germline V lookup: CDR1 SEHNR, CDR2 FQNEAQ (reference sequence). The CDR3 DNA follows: TGTGCCAGCAGCTTACAGGGGGAGGCCTACGAGCAGTACTTC. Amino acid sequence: CASSLQGEAYEQYF.

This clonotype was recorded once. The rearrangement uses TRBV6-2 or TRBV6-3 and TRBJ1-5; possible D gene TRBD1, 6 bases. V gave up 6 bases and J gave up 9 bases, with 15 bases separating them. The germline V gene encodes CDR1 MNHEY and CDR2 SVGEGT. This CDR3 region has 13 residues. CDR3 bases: TGTGCCAGCAGGAAAAACAGGGTTTCGCCCCAGCATTTT. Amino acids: CASRKNRVSPQHF.

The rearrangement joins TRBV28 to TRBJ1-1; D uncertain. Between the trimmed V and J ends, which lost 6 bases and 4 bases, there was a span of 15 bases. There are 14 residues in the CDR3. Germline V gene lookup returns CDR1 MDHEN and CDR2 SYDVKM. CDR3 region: CASSLQMQGTEAFF. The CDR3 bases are TGTGCCAGCAGCCTGCAGATGCAAGGCACTGAAGCTTTCTTT.

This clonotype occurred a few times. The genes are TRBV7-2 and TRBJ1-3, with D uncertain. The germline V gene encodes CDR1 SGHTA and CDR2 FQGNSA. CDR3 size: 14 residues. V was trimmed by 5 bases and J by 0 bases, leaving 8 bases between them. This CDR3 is CASSRSRSGNTIYF. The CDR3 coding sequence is TGTGCCAGCAGCCGGAGCCGCTCTGGAAACACCATATATTTT.

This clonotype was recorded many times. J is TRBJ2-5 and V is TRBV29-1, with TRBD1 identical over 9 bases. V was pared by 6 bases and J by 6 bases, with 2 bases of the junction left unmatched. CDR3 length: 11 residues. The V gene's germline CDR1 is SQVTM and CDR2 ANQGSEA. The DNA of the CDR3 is TGCAGCGTGGACAGGGGACAGACCCAGTACTTC. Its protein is CSVDRGQTQYF.

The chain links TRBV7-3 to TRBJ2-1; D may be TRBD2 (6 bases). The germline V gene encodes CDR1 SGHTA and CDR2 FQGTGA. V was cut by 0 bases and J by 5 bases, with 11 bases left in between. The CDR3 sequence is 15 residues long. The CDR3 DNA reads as TGTGCCAGCAGCTTAACCGGCGGGACCCACAATGAGCAGTTCTTC. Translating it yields CASSLTGGTHNEQFF.

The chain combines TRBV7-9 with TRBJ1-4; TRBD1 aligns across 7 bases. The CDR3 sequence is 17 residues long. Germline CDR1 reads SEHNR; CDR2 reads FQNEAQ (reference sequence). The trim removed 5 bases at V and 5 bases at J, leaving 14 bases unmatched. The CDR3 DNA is TGTGCCAGCAGCCTAGGGACAGCTACTGATGAAAATGAAAAACTGTTTTTT. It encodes CASSLGTATDENEKLFF. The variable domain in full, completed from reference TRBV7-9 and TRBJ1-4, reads DTGVSQNPRHKITKRGQNVTFRCDPISEHNRLYWYRQTLGQGPEFLTYFQNEAQLEKSRLLSDRFSAERPKGSFSTLEIQRTEQGDSAMYLCASSLGTATDENEKLFFGSGTQLSVL.

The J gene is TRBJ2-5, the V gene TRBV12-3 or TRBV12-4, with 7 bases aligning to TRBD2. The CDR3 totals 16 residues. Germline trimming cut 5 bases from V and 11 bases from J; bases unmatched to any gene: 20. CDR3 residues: CASSPHRGEGLSEQYF. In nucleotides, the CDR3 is TGTGCCAGCAGTCCCCACCGGGGGGAGGGATTATCTGAGCAGTACTTC.

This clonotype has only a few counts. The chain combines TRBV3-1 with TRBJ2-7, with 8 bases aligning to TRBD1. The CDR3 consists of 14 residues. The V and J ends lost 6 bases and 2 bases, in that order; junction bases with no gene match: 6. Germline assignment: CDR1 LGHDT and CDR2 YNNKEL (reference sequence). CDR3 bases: TGTGCCAGCAGTCCCAGGGGGCCGGCCTACGAGCAGTACTTC. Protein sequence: CASSPRGPAYEQYF.

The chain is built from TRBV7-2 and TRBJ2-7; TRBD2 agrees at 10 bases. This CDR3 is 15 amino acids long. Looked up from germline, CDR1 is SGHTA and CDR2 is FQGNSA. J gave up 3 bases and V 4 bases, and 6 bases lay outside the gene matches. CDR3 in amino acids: CASSSTSGDIYEQYF. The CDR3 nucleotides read TGTGCCAGCAGCTCCACTAGCGGGGATATCTACGAGCAGTACTTC.

CDR3 loop: CSVEDEGNEQFF. The CDR3 DNA reads TGCAGCGTTGAAGATGAGGGGAATGAGCAGTTCTTC. V gene TRBV29-1 combines with J gene TRBJ2-1; D possibly matches TRBD1 or TRBD2 (5 bases each). With 0 bases removed from V and 7 bases from J, the gap between germline ends came to 7 bases. The CDR3 length is 12 residues. The germline V gene has CDR1 SQVTM and CDR2 ANQGSEA.

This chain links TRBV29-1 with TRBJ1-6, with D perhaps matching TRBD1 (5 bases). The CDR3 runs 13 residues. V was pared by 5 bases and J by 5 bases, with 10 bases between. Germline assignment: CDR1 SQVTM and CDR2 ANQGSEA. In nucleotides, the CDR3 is TGCAGCGTTAGATGGGGCAATAATTCACCCCTCCACTTT. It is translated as CSVRWGNNSPLHF.